This TCR beta chain comes out of a study of cytomegalovirus exposure and HLA in healthy donors. Study-wide findings and caveats: Upon later analysis, TCR association rates were observed to vary by HLA locus, being highest for DRB1 and lowest for HLA-C.

The CDR3 contains 14 residues. Trimming left V 1 base short and J 0 bases short, with 7 bases between. CDR1 SGHRS and CDR2 YFSETQ come from the germline V gene. Concerning this clone itself: The antigen is unknown.

The PCR had 60 Vbeta and 13 Jbeta primers. Sequencing was performed with immunoSEQ multiplex PCR; in TCRdb, only in-frame clones are kept and a portion is missing. The table records 200,000 or so clones, about 78% of them present only once. The sample was PBMCs. This TCR derives from a woman aged 25 to 39 in good health and CMV-seronegative. This chain uses TRBV5-1 with TRBJ1-1, with D uncertain. CDR3 residues: CASSLSRLNTEAFF. Written as DNA, the CDR3 is TGCGCCAGCAGCTTGTCCCGGTTGAACACTGAAGCTTTCTTT.